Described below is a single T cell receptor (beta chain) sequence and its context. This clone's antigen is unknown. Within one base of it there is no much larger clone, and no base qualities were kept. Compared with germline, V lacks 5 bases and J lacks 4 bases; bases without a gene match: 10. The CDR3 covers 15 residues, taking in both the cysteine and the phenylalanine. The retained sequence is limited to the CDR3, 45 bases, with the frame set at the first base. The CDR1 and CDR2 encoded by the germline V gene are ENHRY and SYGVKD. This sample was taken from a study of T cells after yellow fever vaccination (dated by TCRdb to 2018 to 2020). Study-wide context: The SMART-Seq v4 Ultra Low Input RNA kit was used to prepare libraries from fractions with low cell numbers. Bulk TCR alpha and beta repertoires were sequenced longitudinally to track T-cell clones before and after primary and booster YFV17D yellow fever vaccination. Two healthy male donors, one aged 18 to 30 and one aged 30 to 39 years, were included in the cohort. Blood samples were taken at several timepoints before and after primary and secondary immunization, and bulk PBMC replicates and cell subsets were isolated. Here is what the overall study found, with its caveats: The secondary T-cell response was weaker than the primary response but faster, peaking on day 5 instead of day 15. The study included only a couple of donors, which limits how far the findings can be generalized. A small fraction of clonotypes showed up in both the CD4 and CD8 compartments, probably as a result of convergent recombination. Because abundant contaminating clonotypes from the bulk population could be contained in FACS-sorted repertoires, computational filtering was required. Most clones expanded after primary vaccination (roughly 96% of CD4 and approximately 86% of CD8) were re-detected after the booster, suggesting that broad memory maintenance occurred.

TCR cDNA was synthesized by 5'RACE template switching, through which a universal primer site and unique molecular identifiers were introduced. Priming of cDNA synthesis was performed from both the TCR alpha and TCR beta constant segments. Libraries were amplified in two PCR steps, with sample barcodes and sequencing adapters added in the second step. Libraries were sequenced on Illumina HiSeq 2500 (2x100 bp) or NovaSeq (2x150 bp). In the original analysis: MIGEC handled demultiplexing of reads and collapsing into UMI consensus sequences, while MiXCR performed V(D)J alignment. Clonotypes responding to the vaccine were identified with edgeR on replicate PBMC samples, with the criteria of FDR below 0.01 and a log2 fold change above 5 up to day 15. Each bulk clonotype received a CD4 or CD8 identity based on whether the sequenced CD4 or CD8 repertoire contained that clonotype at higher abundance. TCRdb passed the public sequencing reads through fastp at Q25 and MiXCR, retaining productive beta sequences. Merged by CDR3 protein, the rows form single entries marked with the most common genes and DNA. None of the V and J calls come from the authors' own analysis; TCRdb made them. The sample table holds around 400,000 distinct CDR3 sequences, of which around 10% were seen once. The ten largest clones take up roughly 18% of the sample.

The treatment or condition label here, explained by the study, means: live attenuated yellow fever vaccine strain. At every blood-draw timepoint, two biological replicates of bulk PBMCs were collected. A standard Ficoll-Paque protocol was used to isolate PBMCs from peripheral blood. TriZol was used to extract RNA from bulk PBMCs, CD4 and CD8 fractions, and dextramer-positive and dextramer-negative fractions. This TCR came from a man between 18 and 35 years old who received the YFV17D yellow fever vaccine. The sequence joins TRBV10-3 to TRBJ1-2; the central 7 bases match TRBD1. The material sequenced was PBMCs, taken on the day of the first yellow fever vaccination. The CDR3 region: CAISPRTGDGYGYTF. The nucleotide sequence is TGTGCCATCAGTCCTCGGACAGGTGACGGCTATGGCTACACCTTC.